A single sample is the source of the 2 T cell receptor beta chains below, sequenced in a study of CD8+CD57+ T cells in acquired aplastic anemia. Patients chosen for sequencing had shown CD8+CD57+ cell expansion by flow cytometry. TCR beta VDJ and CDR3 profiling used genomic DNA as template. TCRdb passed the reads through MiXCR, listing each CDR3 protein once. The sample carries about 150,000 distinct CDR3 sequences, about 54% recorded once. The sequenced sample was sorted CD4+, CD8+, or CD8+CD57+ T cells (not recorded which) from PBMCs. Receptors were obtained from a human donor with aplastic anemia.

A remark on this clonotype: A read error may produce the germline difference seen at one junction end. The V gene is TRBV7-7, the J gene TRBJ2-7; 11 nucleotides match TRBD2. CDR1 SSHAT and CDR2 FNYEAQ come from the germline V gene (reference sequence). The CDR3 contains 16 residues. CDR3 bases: TGTGCTAGCAGCCCCGGGACTAGCGGAAGCTCCTACGAGCAGTACTTC. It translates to CASSPGTSGSSYEQYF.

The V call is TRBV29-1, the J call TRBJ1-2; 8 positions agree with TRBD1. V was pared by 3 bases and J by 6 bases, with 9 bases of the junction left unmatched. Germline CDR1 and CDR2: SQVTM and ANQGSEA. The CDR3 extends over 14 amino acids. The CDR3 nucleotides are TGCAGCGTTGATCCCCCAGGGGGCGCGGATGGCTACACCTTC. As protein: CSVDPPGGADGYTF.